The rows below give T cell receptor beta chains drawn from one sample of a study of cytomegalovirus exposure and HLA in healthy donors. Generated by immunoSEQ multiplex PCR, the TCRdb table keeps only in-frame clones and is missing some. The table has around 91,000 clones, 55% to 75% seen once. The sample taken for sequencing was PBMCs. These receptors were obtained from a man between 60 and 75 years old in good health and CMV-seronegative. The CDR3 runs from the conserved cysteine through the conserved F or W. D genes are given only for firm matches. The size entry is marked missing in some rows and otherwise reads once, few, many or a size class.

>TRBV30|TRBJ1-2|once|-
CAWSVVPGNYGYTF
TGTGCCTGGAGTGTCGTTCCAGGGAACTATGGCTACACCTTC
>TRBV5-1|TRBJ1-4|-|-
CASSLVQSGFNEKLFF
TGCGCCAGCAGCTTGGTCCAGTCAGGGTTTAATGAAAAACTGTTTTTT
>TRBV5-5|TRBJ1-2|-|TRBD1
CASSLGQGAGGYTF
TGTGCCAGCAGCTTAGGACAGGGGGCGGGTGGCTACACCTTC
>TRBV6-1|TRBJ2-3|-|TRBD2
CASSVSGTSTDTQYF
TGTGCCAGCAGTGTTAGCGGGACTAGCACAGATACGCAGTATTTT
>TRBV5-1|TRBJ2-1|-|TRBD2
CASSFQSLGRGGNNEQFF
TGCGCCAGCAGCTTTCAGTCCTTGGGTCGGGGGGGGAACAATGAGCAGTTCTTC
>TRBV7-9|TRBJ1-2|-|-
CASSLVPAGISGYTF
TGTGCCAGCAGCTTAGTGCCCGCGGGGATAAGTGGCTACACCTTC
>TRBV5-1|TRBJ2-5|-|-
CASSLAVQETQYF
TGCGCCAGCAGCTTGGCGGTCCAAGAGACCCAGTACTTC
>TRBV19|TRBJ2-1|-|TRBD2
CASSRLAGDYNEQFF
TGTGCCAGTAGTAGACTAGCGGGAGACTACAATGAGCAGTTCTTC
>TRBV7-9|TRBJ1-1|few|-
CASSSTLDGAEAFF
TGTGCCAGCAGCTCCACTTTGGACGGGGCTGAAGCTTTCTTT
>TRBV2|TRBJ2-5|once|TRBD2
CASSEGGGQETQYF
TGTGCCAGCAGTGAAGGGGGGGGACAAGAGACCCAGTACTTC
>TRBV27|TRBJ1-2|-|TRBD1
CASRLQGAPGYTF
TGTGCCAGCAGGCTACAGGGGGCGCCTGGCTACACCTTC
>TRBV29-1|TRBJ2-1|-|-
CSVGRSSYNEQFF
TGCAGCGTTGGGAGATCTTCCTACAATGAGCAGTTCTTC
>TRBV5-6|TRBJ2-1|once|TRBD1
CASSSYRGKSYNEQFF
TGTGCCAGCAGCTCCTACAGGGGAAAATCCTACAATGAGCAGTTCTTC
>TRBV29-1|TRBJ2-2|-|TRBD1
CSAGTGGNTGELFF
TGCAGCGCCGGGACAGGGGGTAACACCGGGGAGCTGTTTTTT
>TRBV6-1|TRBJ2-7|-|TRBD1
CASKSGTGGYEQYF
TGTGCCAGCAAATCCGGGACAGGGGGGTACGAGCAGTACTTC
>TRBV29-1|TRBJ1-1|-|-
CSVSTGMNTEAFF
TGCAGCGTGTCCACAGGCATGAACACTGAAGCTTTCTTT
>TRBV7-9|TRBJ1-6|-|TRBD1
CSSSLGTGLVSPLHF
TGTTCCAGCAGCTTAGGGACAGGGCTCGTTTCACCCCTCCACTTT
>TRBV19|TRBJ1-2|-|-
CASSIEGRQILRYGYTF
TGTGCCAGTAGTATAGAAGGGAGACAAATTTTACGGTATGGCTACACCTTC
>TRBV5-1|TRBJ2-1|-|TRBD1
CASSPRTGASYNEQFF
TGCGCCAGCAGTCCTAGGACAGGGGCTTCCTACAATGAGCAGTTCTTC
>TRBV11-2|TRBJ2-4|-|-
CASSFLGAINIQYF
TGTGCCAGCAGCTTTTTAGGGGCTATAAACATTCAGTACTTC
>TRBV7-3|TRBJ2-1|-|TRBD2
CASSLGLAGVVPFF
TGTGCCAGCAGCTTAGGACTAGCGGGAGTAGTTCCGTTCTTC
>TRBV28|TRBJ2-3|-|-
CASSSGTLPAQYF
TGTGCCAGCAGTTCCGGGACTCTCCCCGCGCAGTATTTT
>TRBV27|TRBJ1-2|few|-
CASSLTGGENYGYTF
TGTGCCAGCAGTTTGACGGGGGGGGAAAACTATGGCTACACCTTC
>TRBV15|TRBJ1-3|-|TRBD1
CATSRDTVGTGTIYF
TGTGCCACCAGCAGAGATACGGTGGGGACAGGCACCATATATTTT
>TRBV6-5|TRBJ1-5|-|-
CASRDGGISNQPQHF
TGTGCCAGCAGAGACGGGGGGATTAGCAATCAGCCCCAGCATTTT
>TRBV4-1|TRBJ1-6|few|TRBD1
CASSPPTGYNSPLHF
TGCGCCAGCAGCCCACCGACAGGGTATAATTCACCCCTCCACTTT
>TRBV13|TRBJ1-1|-|-
CASSLWGETEAFF
TGTGCCAGCAGCTTATGGGGAGAGACTGAAGCTTTCTTT
>TRBV11-1|TRBJ2-3|-|-
CASSLGPGHNRSSTDTQYF
TGTGCCAGCAGCTTAGGACCGGGACACAATCGTTCTAGCACAGATACGCAGTATTTT
>TRBV6-6|TRBJ2-1|-|TRBD2
CASSSTSGRNNEQFF
TGTGCCAGCAGTTCTACTAGCGGTAGAAACAATGAGCAGTTCTTC
>TRBV18|TRBJ2-5|-|-
CASSPPSGVPGETQYF
TGTGCCAGCTCACCACCTTCGGGAGTCCCTGGGGAGACCCAGTACTTC
>TRBV9|TRBJ2-4|-|TRBD2
CASSEGLAGGSKNIQYF
TGTGCCAGCAGCGAGGGACTAGCGGGGGGGTCCAAAAACATTCAGTACTTC
>TRBV5-1|TRBJ2-1|-|TRBD2
CASSFSSGGAGNEQFF
TGCGCCAGCAGCTTCTCTAGCGGGGGGGCGGGTAATGAGCAGTTCTTC
>TRBV4-2|TRBJ1-1|-|-
CASSQDAGQNTEAFF
TGTGCCAGCAGCCAGGACGCAGGACAGAACACTGAAGCTTTCTTT
>TRBV11-3|TRBJ1-2|few|-
CASSSTRYGYTF
TGTGCCAGCAGTTCAACCCGGTATGGCTACACCTTC
>TRBV5-1|TRBJ1-1|-|-
CASSLTRGTEAFF
TGCGCCAGCAGCTTGACTCGGGGCACTGAAGCTTTCTTT
>TRBV19|TRBJ2-3|-|TRBD2
CATRRGEGTDTQYF
TGTGCCACCCGGCGGGGGGAAGGGACAGATACGCAGTATTTT
>TRBV7-3|TRBJ1-6|-|TRBD1
CASSLWTGGNSPLHF
TGTGCCAGCAGCTTATGGACAGGGGGGAATTCACCCCTCCACTTT
>TRBV29-1|TRBJ1-2|-|-
CSVDGWGGGYTF
TGCAGCGTTGATGGGTGGGGAGGTGGCTACACCTTC
>TRBV5-1|TRBJ1-4|-|-
CASSIQQGVSNEKLFF
TGCGCCAGCAGCATTCAACAGGGAGTGTCTAATGAAAAACTGTTTTTT
>TRBV7-2|TRBJ2-2|-|-
CASSLSSSAGELFF
TGTGCCAGCAGCTTAAGCTCTTCGGCCGGGGAGCTGTTTTTT
>TRBV19|TRBJ1-1|-|TRBD1
CASSISGQGNTEAFF
TGTGCCAGTAGTATTTCCGGACAGGGGAACACTGAAGCTTTCTTT
>TRBV27|TRBJ2-2|-|TRBD2
CASSSPIRGGDGELFF
TGTGCCAGCAGTTCGCCGATTCGGGGGGGTGACGGGGAGCTGTTTTTT
>TRBV25-1|TRBJ1-4|-|TRBD1
CASSERQGAEKLFF
TGTGCCAGCAGTGAAAGACAGGGGGCGGAAAAACTGTTTTTT
>TRBV7-9|TRBJ2-1|-|TRBD2
CASSSPLAGVYNEQFF
TGTGCCAGCAGCTCCCCCCTAGCGGGGGTCTACAATGAGCAGTTCTTC
>TRBV7-9|TRBJ2-1|-|-
CASSHQGNEQFF
TGTGCCAGCAGCCACCAGGGTAATGAGCAGTTCTTC
>TRBV7-2|TRBJ2-2|once|TRBD1
CASSPDRDPNTGELFF
TGTGCCAGCAGCCCCGACAGGGATCCCAACACCGGGGAGCTGTTTTTT
>TRBV4-2|TRBJ2-2|-|TRBD2
CASSHVLAGATGELFF
TGTGCCAGCAGCCATGTACTAGCGGGAGCCACCGGGGAGCTGTTTTTT
>TRBV4-2|TRBJ1-3|few|-
CASSRMGGSTSGNTIYF
TGTGCCAGCAGCCGGATGGGGGGGTCGACCTCTGGAAACACCATATATTTT
>TRBV18|TRBJ1-4|few|-
CASSPPETAGEKLFF
TGTGCCAGCTCACCACCGGAGACAGCAGGGGAAAAACTGTTTTTT
>TRBV2|TRBJ2-1|-|-
CASLVQDSSYNEQFF
TGTGCCAGCTTAGTTCAGGACAGCTCCTACAATGAGCAGTTCTTC
>TRBV29-1|TRBJ2-5|-|-
CSAPEGETQYF
TGCAGCGCCCCGGAGGGAGAGACCCAGTACTTC
>TRBV5-1|TRBJ2-2|-|-
CASSLAGRDGTGELFF
TGCGCCAGCAGCTTGGCGGGGCGGGACGGGACCGGGGAGCTGTTTTTT